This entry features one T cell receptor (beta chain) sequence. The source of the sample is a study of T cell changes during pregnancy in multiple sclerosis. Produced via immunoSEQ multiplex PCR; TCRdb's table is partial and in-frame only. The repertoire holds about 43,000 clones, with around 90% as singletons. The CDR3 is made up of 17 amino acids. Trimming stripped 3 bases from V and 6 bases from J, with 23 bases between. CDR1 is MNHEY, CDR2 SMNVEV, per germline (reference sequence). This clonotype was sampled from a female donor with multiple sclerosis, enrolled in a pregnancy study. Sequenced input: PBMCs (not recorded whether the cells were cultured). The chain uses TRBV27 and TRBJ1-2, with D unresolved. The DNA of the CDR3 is TGTGCCAGCAGTTTCGCTAGAAGCGTACTATCGAAGAATGGCTACACCTTC. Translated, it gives CASSFARSVLSKNGYTF.